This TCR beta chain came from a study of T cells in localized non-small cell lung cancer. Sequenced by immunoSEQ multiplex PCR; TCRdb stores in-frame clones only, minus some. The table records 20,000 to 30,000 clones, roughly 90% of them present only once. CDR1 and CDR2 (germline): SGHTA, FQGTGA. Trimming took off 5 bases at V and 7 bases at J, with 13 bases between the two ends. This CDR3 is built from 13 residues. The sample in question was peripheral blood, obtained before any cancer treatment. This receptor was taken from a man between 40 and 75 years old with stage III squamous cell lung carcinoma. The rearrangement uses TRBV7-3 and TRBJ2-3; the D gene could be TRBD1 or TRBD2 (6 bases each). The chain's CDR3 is CASSLPGGHTQYF. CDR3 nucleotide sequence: TGTGCCAGCAGCCTCCCCGGGGGCCATACGCAGTATTTT.